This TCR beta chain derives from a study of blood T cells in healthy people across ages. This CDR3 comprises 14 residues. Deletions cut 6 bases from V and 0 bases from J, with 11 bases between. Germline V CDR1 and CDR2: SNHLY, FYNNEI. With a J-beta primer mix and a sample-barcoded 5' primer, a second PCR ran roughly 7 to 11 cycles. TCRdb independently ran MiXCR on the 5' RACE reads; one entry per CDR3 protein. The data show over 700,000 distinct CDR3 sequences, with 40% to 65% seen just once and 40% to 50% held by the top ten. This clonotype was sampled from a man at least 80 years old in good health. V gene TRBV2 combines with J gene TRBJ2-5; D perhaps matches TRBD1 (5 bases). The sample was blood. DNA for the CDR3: TGTGCCAGCAGGGACACAGTCTACCAAGAGACCCAGTACTTC. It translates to CASRDTVYQETQYF. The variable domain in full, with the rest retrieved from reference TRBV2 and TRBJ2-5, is EPEVTQTPSHQVTQMGQEVILRCVPISNHLYFYWYRQILGQKVEFLVSFYNNEISEKSEIFDDQFSVERPDGSNFTLKIRSTKLEDSAMYFCASRDTVYQETQYFGPGTRLLVL.